The 3 T cell receptor beta chains below come from one sample, sequenced in a study of blood T cell repertoires in COVID-19. TCRdb keeps only in-frame clones here, not all; method: immunoSEQ multiplex PCR. The sample shows 120,000 or so clones, more than 75% of them seen only once. Sequenced sample: peripheral blood. The source of these receptors is a woman aged 50 to 60 with acute or convalescent COVID-19.

This clone was seen just once. This chain links TRBV28 with TRBJ1-2, with 9 bases that match TRBD1. CDR3 length: 17 residues. Germline V gives CDR1 MDHEN, CDR2 SYDVKM. V lost 7 bases to trimming and J lost 3 bases; unmatched junction nucleotides: 15. The CDR3 is CASNLKTGGSRDYGYTF. The CDR3, as DNA: TGTGCCAGCAACCTAAAAACAGGGGGCTCAAGGGACTATGGCTACACCTTC.

The chain carries TRBV5-1 and TRBJ1-6; a possible D gene is TRBD1 (5 bases). Trimming took 0 bases from V and 10 from J, leaving 14 bases between them. This CDR3 is built from 15 residues. Germline assignment: CDR1 SGHRS and CDR2 YFSETQ. CDR3 DNA: TGCGCCAGCAGCTTGGGGGTAGGGGTGAGGTCACCCCTCCACTTT. Translating it yields CASSLGVGVRSPLHF. The whole variable domain, filled in from reference TRBV5-1 and TRBJ1-6, reads KAGVTQTPRYLIKTRGQQVTLSCSPISGHRSVSWYQQTPGQGLQFLFEYFSETQRNKGNFPGRFSGRQFSNSRSEMNVSTLELGDSALYLCASSLGVGVRSPLHFGNGTRLTVT.

The V call is TRBV20-1, the J call TRBJ2-5; the D is unclear. The CDR3 is made up of 10 amino acids. Looked up from germline, CDR1 is DFQATT and CDR2 is SNEGSKA (reference sequence). V lost 3 bases and J 7 bases, leaving 6 bases between the germline ends. CDR3 sequence (DNA): TGCAGTGCTAGCTCGGGGACCCAGTACTTC. Its translation is CSASSGTQYF.